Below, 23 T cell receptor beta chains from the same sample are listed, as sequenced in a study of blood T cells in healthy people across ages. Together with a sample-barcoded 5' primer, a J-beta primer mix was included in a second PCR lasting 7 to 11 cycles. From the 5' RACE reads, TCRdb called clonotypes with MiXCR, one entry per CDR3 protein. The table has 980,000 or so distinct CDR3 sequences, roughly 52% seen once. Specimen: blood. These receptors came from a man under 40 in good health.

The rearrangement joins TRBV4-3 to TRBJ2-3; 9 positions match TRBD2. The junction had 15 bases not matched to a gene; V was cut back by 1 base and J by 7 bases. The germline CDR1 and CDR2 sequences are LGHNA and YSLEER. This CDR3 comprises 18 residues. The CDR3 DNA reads TGCGCCAGCAGCCAAGTGGTTTCGGCGAGCGGGGGGTTCTATACGCAGTATTTT. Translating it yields CASSQVVSASGGFYTQYF.

The CDR3 loop reads CSASQGAGETQYF. CDR3 coding DNA: TGCAGTGCTAGTCAGGGGGCAGGGGAGACCCAGTACTTC. The V call is TRBV20-1, the J call TRBJ2-5; 8 positions agree with TRBD1. The V gene's germline CDR1 is DFQATT and CDR2 SNEGSKA (reference sequence). The CDR3 runs to 13 residues. Losses at the gene ends were 3 bases for V and 5 bases for J; bases not matched to a gene: 5.

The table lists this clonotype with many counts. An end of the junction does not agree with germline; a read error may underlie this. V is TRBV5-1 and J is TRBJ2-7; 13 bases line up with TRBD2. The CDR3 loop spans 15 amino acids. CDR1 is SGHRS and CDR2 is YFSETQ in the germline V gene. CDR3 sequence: CASSLTSGGSYEQYF. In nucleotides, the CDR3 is TGTGCCAGCAGTTTGACTAGCGGGGGGTCCTACGAGCAGTACTTC.

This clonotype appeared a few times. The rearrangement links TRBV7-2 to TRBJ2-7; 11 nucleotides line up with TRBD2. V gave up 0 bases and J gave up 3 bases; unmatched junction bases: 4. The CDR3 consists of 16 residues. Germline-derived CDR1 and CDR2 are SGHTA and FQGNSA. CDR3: CASSLASGGAFYEQYF. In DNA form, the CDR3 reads TGTGCCAGCAGCTTAGCTAGCGGGGGGGCCTTCTACGAGCAGTACTTC.

As DNA, the CDR3 is TGCGCCAGCAGCCAAGATGGGTCTAGTGGGCGCAATGAGCAGTTCTTC. It is translated as CASSQDGSSGRNEQFF. V is TRBV4-3 and J is TRBJ2-1; D unresolved. V dropped 0 bases and J dropped 6 bases, with 15 bases sitting between them. Germline loops: CDR1 LGHNA, CDR2 YSLEER. The CDR3 length is 16 residues.

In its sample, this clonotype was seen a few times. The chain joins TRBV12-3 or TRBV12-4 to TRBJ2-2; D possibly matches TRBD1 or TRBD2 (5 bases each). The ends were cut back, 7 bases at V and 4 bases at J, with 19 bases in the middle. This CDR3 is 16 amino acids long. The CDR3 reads CASTLARGLSTGELFF. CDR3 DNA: TGTGCCAGCACCTTGGCACGGGGCCTTAGCACCGGGGAGCTGTTTTTT.

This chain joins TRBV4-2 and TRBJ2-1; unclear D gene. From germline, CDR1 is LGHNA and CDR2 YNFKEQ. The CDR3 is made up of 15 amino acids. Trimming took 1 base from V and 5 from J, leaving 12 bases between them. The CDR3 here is CASSQGLNQNNEQFF. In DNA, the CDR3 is TGTGCCAGCAGCCAAGGTTTAAATCAGAACAATGAGCAGTTCTTC.

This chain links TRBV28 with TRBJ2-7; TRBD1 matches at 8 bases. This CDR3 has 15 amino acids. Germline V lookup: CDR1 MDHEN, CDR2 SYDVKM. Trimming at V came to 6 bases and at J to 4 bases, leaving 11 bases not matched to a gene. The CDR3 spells CASRINDRGSYEQYF. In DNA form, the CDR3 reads TGTGCCAGCAGGATTAATGACAGGGGTTCGTACGAGCAGTACTTC.

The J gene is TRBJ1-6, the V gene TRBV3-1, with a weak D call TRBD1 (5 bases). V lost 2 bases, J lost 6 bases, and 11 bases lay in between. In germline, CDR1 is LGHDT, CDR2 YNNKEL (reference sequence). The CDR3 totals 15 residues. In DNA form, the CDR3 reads TGTGCCAGCAGCCAAAAAGGGGTAGGTAATTCACCCCTCCACTTT. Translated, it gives CASSQKGVGNSPLHF.

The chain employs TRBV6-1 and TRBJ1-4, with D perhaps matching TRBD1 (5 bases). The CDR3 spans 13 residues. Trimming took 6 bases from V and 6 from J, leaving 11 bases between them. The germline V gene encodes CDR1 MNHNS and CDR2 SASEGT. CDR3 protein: CASSPGAYEKLFF. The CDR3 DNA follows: TGTGCCAGCAGCCCTGGGGCCTATGAAAAACTGTTTTTT.

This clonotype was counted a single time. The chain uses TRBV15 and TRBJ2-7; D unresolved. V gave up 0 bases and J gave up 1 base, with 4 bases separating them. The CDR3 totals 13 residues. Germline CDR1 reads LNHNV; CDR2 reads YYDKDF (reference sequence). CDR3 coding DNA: TGTGCCACCAGCAGAGAAGAATCCTACGAGCAGTACTTC. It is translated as CATSREESYEQYF.

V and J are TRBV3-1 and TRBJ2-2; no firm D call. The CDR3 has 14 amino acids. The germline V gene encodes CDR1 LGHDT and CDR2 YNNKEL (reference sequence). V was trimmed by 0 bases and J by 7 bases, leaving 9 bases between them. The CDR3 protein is CASSQDSAYGELFF. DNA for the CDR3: TGTGCCAGCAGCCAAGATTCGGCGTACGGGGAGCTGTTTTTT.

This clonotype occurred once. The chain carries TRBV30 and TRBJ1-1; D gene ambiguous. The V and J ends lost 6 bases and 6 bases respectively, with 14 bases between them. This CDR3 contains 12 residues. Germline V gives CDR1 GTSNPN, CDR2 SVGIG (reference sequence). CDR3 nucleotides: TGTGCCTGTACCCCCCCTCGGGCTGAAGCTTTCTTT. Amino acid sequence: CACTPPRAEAFF. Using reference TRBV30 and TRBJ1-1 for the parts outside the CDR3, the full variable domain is SQTIHQWPATLVQPVGSPLSLECTVEGTSNPNLYWYRQAAGRGLQLLFYSVGIGQISSEVPQNLSASRPQDRQFILSSKKLLLSDSGFYLCACTPPRAEAFFGQGTRLTVV.

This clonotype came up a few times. The DNA of the CDR3 is TGTGCCAGCAGCGGGTACTCTGGGGCCAACGTCCTGACTTTC. It specifies CASSGYSGANVLTF. The rearrangement joins TRBV9 to TRBJ2-6; D not certain. This CDR3 has 14 amino acids. V shed 3 bases and J shed 0 bases, with 4 bases lying between them. Germline CDR1 and CDR2: SGDLS and YYNGEE.

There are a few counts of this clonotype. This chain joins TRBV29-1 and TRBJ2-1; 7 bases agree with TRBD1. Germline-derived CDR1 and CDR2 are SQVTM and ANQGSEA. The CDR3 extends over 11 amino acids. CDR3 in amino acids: CNAWGQNEQFF. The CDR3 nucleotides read TGCAACGCGTGGGGACAGAATGAGCAGTTCTTC.

The CDR3 bases are TGTGCCAGCACTACAAAACGAGGTCGAGCTAGCAATCAGCCCCAGCATTTT. Translation gives CASTTKRGRASNQPQHF. J is TRBJ1-5 and V is TRBV28; D remains ambiguous. V was clipped by 7 bases and J by 0 bases, with 19 bases between them. CDR1 MDHEN and CDR2 SYDVKM come from the germline V gene. The CDR3 is 17 residues long.

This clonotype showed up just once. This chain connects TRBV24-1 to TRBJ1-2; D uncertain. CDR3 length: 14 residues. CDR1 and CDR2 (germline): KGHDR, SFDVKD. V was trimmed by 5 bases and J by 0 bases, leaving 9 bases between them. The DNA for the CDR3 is TGTGCCACCAGTGTCGGAGGTTCTAACTATGGCTACACCTTC. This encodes CATSVGGSNYGYTF.

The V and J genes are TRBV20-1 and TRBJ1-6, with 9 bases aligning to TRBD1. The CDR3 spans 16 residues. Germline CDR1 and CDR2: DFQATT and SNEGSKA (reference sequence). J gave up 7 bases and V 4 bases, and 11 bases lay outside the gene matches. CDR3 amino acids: CSAIVTPGTGNSPLHF. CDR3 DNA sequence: TGCAGTGCTATCGTTACCCCCGGGACAGGGAATTCACCCCTCCACTTT.

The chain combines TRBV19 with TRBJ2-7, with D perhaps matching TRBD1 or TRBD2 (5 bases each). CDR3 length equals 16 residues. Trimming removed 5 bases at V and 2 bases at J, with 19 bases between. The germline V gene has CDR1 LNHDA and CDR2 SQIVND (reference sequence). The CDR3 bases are TGTGCCAGTAGTTACCGGGACGGTAAAAGCGCCTACGAGCAGTACTTC. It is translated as CASSYRDGKSAYEQYF. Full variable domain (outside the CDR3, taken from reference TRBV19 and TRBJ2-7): DGGITQSPKYLFRKEGQNVTLSCEQNLNHDAMYWYRQDPGQGLRLIYYSQIVNDFQKGDIAEGYSVSREKKESFPLTVTSAQKNPTAFYLCASSYRDGKSAYEQYFGPGTRLTVT.

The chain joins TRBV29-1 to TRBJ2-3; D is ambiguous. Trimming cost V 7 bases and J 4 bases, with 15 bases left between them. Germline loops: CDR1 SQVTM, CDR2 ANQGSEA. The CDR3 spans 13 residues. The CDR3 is CSALGMGADTQYF. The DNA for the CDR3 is TGCAGCGCTCTGGGTATGGGCGCAGATACGCAGTATTTT.

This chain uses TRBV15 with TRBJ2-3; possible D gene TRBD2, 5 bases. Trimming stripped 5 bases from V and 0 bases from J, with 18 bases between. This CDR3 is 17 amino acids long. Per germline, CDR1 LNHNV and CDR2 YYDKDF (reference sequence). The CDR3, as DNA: TGTGCCACCAGCGCTAGGCTAGCTGGAGTAAGCACAGATACGCAGTATTTT. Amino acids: CATSARLAGVSTDTQYF.

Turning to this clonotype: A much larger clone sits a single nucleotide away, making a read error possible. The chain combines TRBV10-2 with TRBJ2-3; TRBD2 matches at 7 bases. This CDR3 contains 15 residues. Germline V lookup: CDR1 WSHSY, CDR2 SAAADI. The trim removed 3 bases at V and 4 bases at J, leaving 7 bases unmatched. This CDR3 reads CASSERGVSSDTQYF. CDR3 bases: TGCGCCAGCAGTGAACGGGGGGTCAGCTCAGATACGCAGTATTTT.

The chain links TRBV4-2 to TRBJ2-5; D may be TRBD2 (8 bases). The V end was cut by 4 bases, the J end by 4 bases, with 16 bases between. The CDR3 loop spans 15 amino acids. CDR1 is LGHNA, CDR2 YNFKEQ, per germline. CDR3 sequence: CASSLLAAGGETQYF. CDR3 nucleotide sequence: TGTGCCAGCAGCCTACTAGCGGCAGGGGGAGAGACCCAGTACTTC.